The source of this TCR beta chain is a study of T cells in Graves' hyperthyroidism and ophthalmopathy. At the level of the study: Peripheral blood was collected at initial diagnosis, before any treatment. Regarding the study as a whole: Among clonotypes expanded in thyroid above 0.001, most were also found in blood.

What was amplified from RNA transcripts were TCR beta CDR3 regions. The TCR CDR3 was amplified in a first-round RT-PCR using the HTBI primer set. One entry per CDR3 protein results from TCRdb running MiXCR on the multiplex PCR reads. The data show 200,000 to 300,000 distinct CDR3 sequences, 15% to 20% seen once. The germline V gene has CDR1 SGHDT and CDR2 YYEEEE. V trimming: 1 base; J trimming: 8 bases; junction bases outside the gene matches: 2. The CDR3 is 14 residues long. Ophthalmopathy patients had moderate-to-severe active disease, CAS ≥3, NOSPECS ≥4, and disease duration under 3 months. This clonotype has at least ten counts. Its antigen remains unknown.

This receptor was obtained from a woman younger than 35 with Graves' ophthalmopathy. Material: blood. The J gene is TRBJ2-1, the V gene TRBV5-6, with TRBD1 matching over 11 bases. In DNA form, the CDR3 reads TGTGCCAGCAGCTTGTTGGGACAGGGGGATGAGCAGTTCTTC. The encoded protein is CASSLLGQGDEQFF.